This TCR beta chain stems from a study of T cells after yellow fever vaccination. This clonotype has a handful of counts. TCRdb reprocessed the 5' RACE reads with MiXCR, giving one entry per CDR3 protein. This table holds roughly 400,000 distinct CDR3 sequences, approximately 19% found once. This CDR3 is 14 amino acids long. Trimming removed 3 bases from V and 7 bases from J; junction bases left unmatched: 3. Per germline, CDR1 SGHRS and CDR2 YFSETQ. This TCR was sampled from a man aged 18 to 30 who received the YFV17D yellow fever vaccine. The chain uses TRBV5-1 and TRBJ2-1, with 11 bases identical to TRBD2. This sample comprised PBMCs, obtained before the yellow fever booster vaccination. CDR3 loop: CASSWRLAGNEQFF. The CDR3 DNA is TGCGCCAGCAGCTGGAGACTAGCGGGGAATGAGCAGTTCTTC.